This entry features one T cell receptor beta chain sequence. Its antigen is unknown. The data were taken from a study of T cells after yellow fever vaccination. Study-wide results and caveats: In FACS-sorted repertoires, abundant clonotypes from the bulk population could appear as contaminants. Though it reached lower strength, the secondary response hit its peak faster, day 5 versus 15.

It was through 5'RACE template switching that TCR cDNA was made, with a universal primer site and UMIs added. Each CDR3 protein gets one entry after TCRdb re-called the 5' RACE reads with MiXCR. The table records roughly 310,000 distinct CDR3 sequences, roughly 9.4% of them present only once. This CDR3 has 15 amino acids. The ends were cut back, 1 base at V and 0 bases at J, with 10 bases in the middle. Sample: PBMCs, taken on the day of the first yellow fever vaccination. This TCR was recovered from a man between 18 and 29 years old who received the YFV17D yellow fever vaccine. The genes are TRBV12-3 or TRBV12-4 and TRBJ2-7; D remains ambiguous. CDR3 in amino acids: CASSLGVPSSYEQYF. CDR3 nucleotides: TGTGCCAGCAGTTTAGGGGTCCCTAGCTCCTACGAGCAGTACTTC.